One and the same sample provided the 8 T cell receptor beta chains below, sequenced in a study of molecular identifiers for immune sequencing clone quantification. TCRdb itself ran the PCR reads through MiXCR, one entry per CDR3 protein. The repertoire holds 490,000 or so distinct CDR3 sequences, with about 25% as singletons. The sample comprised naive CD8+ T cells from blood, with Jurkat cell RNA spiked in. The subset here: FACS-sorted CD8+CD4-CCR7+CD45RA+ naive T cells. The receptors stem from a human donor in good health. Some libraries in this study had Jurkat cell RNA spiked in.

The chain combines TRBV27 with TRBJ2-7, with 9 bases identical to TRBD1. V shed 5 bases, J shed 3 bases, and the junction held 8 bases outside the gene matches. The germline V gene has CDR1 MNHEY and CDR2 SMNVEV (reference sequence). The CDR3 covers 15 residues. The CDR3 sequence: CASSPGTGILYEQYF. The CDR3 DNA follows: TGTGCCAGCAGTCCAGGGACAGGGATCCTCTACGAGCAGTACTTC.

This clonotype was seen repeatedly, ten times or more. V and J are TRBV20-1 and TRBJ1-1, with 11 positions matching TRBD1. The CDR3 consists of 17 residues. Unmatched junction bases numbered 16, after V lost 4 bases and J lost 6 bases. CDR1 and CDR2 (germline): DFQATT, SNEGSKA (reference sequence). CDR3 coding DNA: TGCAGTGCTATCATTCCCTTTACGGGACAGGGGGAACCTGAAGCTTTCTTT. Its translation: CSAIIPFTGQGEPEAFF.

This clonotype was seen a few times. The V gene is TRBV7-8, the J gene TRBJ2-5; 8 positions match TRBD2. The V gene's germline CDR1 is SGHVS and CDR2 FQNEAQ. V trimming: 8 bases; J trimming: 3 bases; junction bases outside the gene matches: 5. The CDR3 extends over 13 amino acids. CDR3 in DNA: TGTGCCAGCCTAGCGGGTACTAAAGAGACCCAGTACTTC. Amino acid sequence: CASLAGTKETQYF.

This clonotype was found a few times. The CDR3 region is CASSVWGETQYF. In DNA form, the CDR3 reads TGTGCCAGCAGTGTCTGGGGGGAGACCCAGTACTTC. The chain has TRBV6-1 and TRBJ2-5; the D call may be TRBD1 or TRBD2 (5 bases each). There are 12 residues in the CDR3. The V and J ends lost 4 bases and 5 bases respectively, with 8 bases between them. Per germline, CDR1 MNHNS and CDR2 SASEGT.

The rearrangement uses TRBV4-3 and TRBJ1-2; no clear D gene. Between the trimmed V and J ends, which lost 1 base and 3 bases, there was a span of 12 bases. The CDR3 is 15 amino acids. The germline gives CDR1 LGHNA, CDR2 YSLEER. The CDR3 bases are TGCGCCAGCAGCCAAGGATGGTCAGGATACTATGGCTACACCTTC. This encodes CASSQGWSGYYGYTF.

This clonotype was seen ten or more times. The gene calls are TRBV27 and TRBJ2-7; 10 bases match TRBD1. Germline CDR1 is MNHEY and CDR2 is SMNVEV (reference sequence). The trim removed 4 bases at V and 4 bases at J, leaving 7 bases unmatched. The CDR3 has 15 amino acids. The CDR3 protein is CASSSRQGAEYEQYF. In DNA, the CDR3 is TGTGCCAGCAGTTCCCGACAGGGGGCGGAGTACGAGCAGTACTTC.

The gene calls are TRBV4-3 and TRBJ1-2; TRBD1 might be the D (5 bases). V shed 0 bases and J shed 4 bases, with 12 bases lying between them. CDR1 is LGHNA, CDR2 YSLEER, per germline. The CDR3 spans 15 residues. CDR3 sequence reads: CASSQDRGGSYGYTF. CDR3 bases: TGCGCCAGCAGCCAAGACCGGGGCGGGAGCTATGGCTACACCTTC.

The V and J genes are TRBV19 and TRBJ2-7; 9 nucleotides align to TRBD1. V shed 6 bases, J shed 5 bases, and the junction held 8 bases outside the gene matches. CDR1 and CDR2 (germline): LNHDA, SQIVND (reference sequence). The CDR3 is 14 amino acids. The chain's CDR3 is CASSAGTGFNEQYF. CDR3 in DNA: TGTGCCAGTAGCGCCGGGACAGGGTTCAACGAGCAGTACTTC.